This passage covers 6 T cell receptor beta chains from one sample sequenced in a study of vaccination and CD4 T cells after COVID-19. Sequencing of DNA taken from cultured CD4+ T cells relied on the Oncomine TCR Beta short-read assay. TCRdb re-derived calls from the PCR reads in MiXCR, one entry per CDR3 protein. The table includes some 9,300 distinct CDR3 sequences, around 59% detected once. Their specific antigens are unknown. Treatment denoted: roughly ten-day PBMC culture with coronavirus spike peptide pools or control peptides (ViraFEST assay). The sample comprised CD4+ T cells from blood, cultured in vitro. These receptors were collected from a human donor who had recovered from COVID-19.

The chain has TRBV20-1 and TRBJ2-3; 7 nucleotides align to TRBD2. Germline V gene data show CDR1 as DFQATT and CDR2 as SNEGSKA (reference sequence). CDR3 length: 16 residues. The V segment lost 0 bases and the J segment 3 bases; nucleotides outside the gene matches: 9. CDR3 in DNA: TGCAGTGCTAGAGATGGTGGCGGGAGTATAACAGATACGCAGTATTTT. Translating it yields CSARDGGGSITDTQYF.

The CDR3 nucleotides are TGTGCCATCAGTGAGCCAACGGCCACCCGGGACTATGGCTACACCTTC. Translation: CAISEPTATRDYGYTF. The V call is TRBV10-3, the J call TRBJ1-2; D is unresolved. CDR3 size: 16 residues. Germline V gene lookup returns CDR1 ENHRY and CDR2 SYGVKD. Trimming shortened V by 2 bases and J by 3 bases, and 16 bases separated the two germline ends.

The V call is TRBV7-2, the J call TRBJ1-5; D might be TRBD1 (6 bases). This CDR3 spans 16 amino acids. Looked up from germline, CDR1 is SGHTA and CDR2 is FQGNSA. The V gene lost 2 bases and the J gene lost 2 bases, with 13 bases spanning the gap. The CDR3 protein is CASSLTQNRGNQPQHF. As DNA, the CDR3 is TGTGCCAGCAGCTTAACCCAGAACAGGGGCAATCAGCCCCAGCATTTT.

This clonotype occurred a few times. The chain uses TRBV6-5 and TRBJ2-7; D is perhaps TRBD2 (7 bases). CDR1 and CDR2 from the germline V gene are MNHEY and SVGAGI. The CDR3 runs 17 residues. The ends were cut back, 0 bases at V and 3 bases at J, with 18 bases in the middle. This chain's CDR3 is CASSYSRGAGEGYEQYF. CDR3 DNA sequence: TGTGCCAGCAGTTACTCGAGGGGCGCAGGGGAGGGCTACGAGCAGTACTTC.

The gene calls are TRBV11-1 and TRBJ1-2, with D perhaps TRBD1 (5 bases). There are 12 residues in the CDR3. Germline CDR1 and CDR2: SGHAT and FQDESV (reference sequence). Deletions cut 3 bases from V and 12 bases from J, with 14 bases between. CDR3 coding DNA: TGTGCCAGCAGCTTGGCGGGGGGGACGAACACCTTC. Amino acids: CASSLAGGTNTF.

The J gene is TRBJ1-1, the V gene TRBV7-8, with 7 positions matching TRBD1. Germline CDR1 reads SGHVS; CDR2 reads FQNEAQ. The CDR3 spans 14 residues. V lost 8 bases and J lost 6; bases outside the gene matches: 12. Written as DNA, the CDR3 is TGTGCCAGCGGAGACAGGGAAGGAAACGCTGAAGCTTTCTTT. This sequence encodes CASGDREGNAEAFF.